Listed below are T cell receptor beta chains from one sample, sequenced in a study of OX40 agonist ivuxolimab in advanced cancers. Assay used: immunoSEQ multiplex PCR; TCRdb lists only in-frame clones, some missing. The sample has tens of thousands of clones, more than 85% seen once. This sample comprised CD4+ or CD8+ T cells sorted from blood, obtained in a trial of the OX40 agonist ivuxolimab. These receptors were collected from an adult with an advanced solid tumor such as melanoma, head and neck, liver or kidney cancer. Each CDR3 is given with its conserved first and last residue. A D gene is named only where the DNA matches it firmly. For some rows the clone size is stated as once, few or many, or as a class when expanded; others skip it.

V	J	size	D	CDR3	DNA
TRBV5-1	TRBJ1-1	-	-	CASSLQSRGTEAFF	TGCGCCAGCAGCTTGCAGAGCCGGGGCACTGAAGCTTTCTTT
TRBV6-5	TRBJ1-2	-	-	CASSYRTVGDDYGYTF	TGTGCCAGCAGTTACCGTACGGTGGGGGACGACTATGGCTACACCTTC
TRBV2	TRBJ2-7	-	-	CASKGEGGAPTEQYF	TGTGCCAGCAAGGGTGAAGGGGGGGCGCCGACCGAGCAGTACTTC
TRBV7-9	TRBJ2-7	-	-	CASSLGMTHEQYF	TGTGCCAGCAGTTTAGGGATGACACACGAGCAGTACTTC
TRBV6-6	TRBJ1-5	-	TRBD1	CATRTGDYSNQPQHF	TGTGCCACCCGAACAGGGGATTATAGCAATCAGCCCCAGCATTTT
TRBV7-9	TRBJ1-1	once	-	CASSPRDLEAFF	TGTGCCAGCAGCCCCCGGGACCTGGAAGCTTTCTTT
TRBV7-6	TRBJ1-1	-	-	CASSLGPTNTEAFF	TGTGCCAGCAGCTTGGGTCCTACTAACACTGAAGCTTTCTTT
TRBV6-5	TRBJ1-2	-	-	CASSYGGIYTF	TGTGCCAGCAGTTACGGGGGGATCTACACCTTC
TRBV7-9	TRBJ2-5	-	-	CASSLNTGQETQYF	TGTGCCAGCAGCTTAAACACTGGCCAAGAGACCCAGTACTTC
TRBV6-5	TRBJ2-1	-	-	CASSPGQYNEQFF	TGTGCCAGCAGCCCTGGACAGTACAATGAGCAGTTCTTC
TRBV10-2	TRBJ2-2	-	TRBD1	CASSVVAGGWTGELFF	TGCGCCAGCAGTGTGGTGGCAGGGGGCTGGACCGGGGAGCTGTTTTTT
TRBV5-1	TRBJ2-3	-	-	CASSGHPGRTDTQYF	TGCGCCAGCAGCGGCCATCCGGGGCGCACAGATACGCAGTATTTT
TRBV6-1	TRBJ1-2	-	TRBD1	CASSELEGAFANYGYTF	TGTGCCAGCAGTGAATTAGAGGGGGCCTTTGCTAACTATGGCTACACCTTC
TRBV11-3	TRBJ2-2	-	-	CASRLRSTGELFF	TGTGCCAGCAGGCTCAGGAGTACCGGGGAGCTGTTTTTT
TRBV19	TRBJ1-3	-	-	CATNPRRPDPGNTIYF	TGTGCCACCAATCCCCGGCGGCCGGACCCTGGAAACACCATATATTTT
TRBV12-5	TRBJ2-7	-	-	CASGTDSYYEQYF	TGTGCTAGTGGTACGGACAGTTACTACGAGCAGTACTTC
TRBV4-1	TRBJ2-7	-	-	CASSPGSSYEQYF	TGCGCCAGCAGTCCAGGGTCTTCCTACGAGCAGTACTTC
TRBV2	TRBJ2-7	-	TRBD2	CASSRGLAGGGSYEQYF	TGTGCCAGCAGCCGGGGACTAGCGGGGGGCGGGTCCTACGAGCAGTACTTC
TRBV5-8	TRBJ1-5	-	-	CASSRGSWQPQHF	TGTGCCAGCAGCAGGGGATCGTGGCAGCCCCAGCATTTT
TRBV6-4	TRBJ2-1	once	TRBD1	CASSAGQAYNEQFF	TGTGCCAGCAGCGCGGGACAGGCCTACAATGAGCAGTTCTTC
TRBV5-1	TRBJ2-7	-	TRBD1	CASSLPGTGVCEQYF	TGCGCCAGCAGCTTACCCGGGACAGGTGTGTGCGAGCAGTACTTC
TRBV30	TRBJ2-1	-	TRBD2	CAWRGAGVIYNEQFF	TGTGCCTGGAGGGGAGCGGGGGTAATCTACAATGAGCAGTTCTTC
TRBV5-1	TRBJ2-7	-	-	CASNTGSSYEQYF	TGCGCCAGCAACACCGGGTCTTCCTACGAGCAGTACTTC
TRBV9	TRBJ2-1	-	TRBD2	CASSGAPLAGGYNEQFF	TGTGCCAGCAGCGGGGCCCCACTAGCGGGGGGCTACAATGAGCAGTTCTTC
TRBV6-5	TRBJ2-7	-	TRBD1	CASRTTGDEQYF	TGTGCCAGCAGGACGACAGGGGACGAGCAGTACTTC
TRBV7-9	TRBJ2-5	-	-	CASSLYGGPGEETQYF	TGTGCCAGCAGCTTATACGGGGGCCCCGGAGAAGAGACCCAGTACTTC
TRBV2	TRBJ2-7	few	-	CASWRYEQYF	TGTGCCAGCTGGAGATACGAGCAGTACTTC
TRBV19	TRBJ1-5	-	-	CASSIPPIPPGSNQPQHF	TGTGCCAGTAGTATACCCCCCATCCCCCCAGGGAGCAATCAGCCCCAGCATTTT
TRBV4-3	TRBJ2-7	-	-	CASSQGDTNYEQYF	TGCGCCAGCAGCCAAGGGGACACAAACTACGAGCAGTACTTC
TRBV19	TRBJ2-1	-	TRBD2	CASTSGGVYNEQFF	TGTGCCAGTACGAGCGGGGGGGTCTACAATGAGCAGTTCTTC
TRBV6-5	TRBJ2-5	-	TRBD1	CASSPGQGGLETQYF	TGTGCCAGCAGCCCCGGACAGGGAGGATTAGAGACCCAGTACTTC
TRBV4-3	TRBJ2-6	many	-	CASSQEIQGGANVLTF	TGCGCCAGCAGCCAAGAAATTCAGGGAGGGGCCAACGTCCTGACTTTC
TRBV7-9	TRBJ2-5	once	-	CASSLVREEKETQYF	TGTGCCAGCAGCTTAGTCAGAGAGGAGAAAGAGACCCAGTACTTC
TRBV4-1	TRBJ2-7	few	-	CASSPSWCYEQYF	TGCGCCAGCAGCCCCAGCTGGTGCTACGAGCAGTACTTC
TRBV27	TRBJ2-7	-	-	CASRGQGAYEQYF	TGTGCCAGCCGGGGGCAGGGGGCCTACGAGCAGTACTTC
TRBV5-1	TRBJ1-2	-	-	CASSLEFPGTDYGYTF	TGCGCCAGCAGCTTGGAATTTCCGGGGACCGACTATGGCTACACCTTC
TRBV4-1	TRBJ2-1	once	-	CASSQFTSFIEQFF	TGCGCCAGCAGCCAATTCACAAGTTTCATAGAGCAGTTCTTC
TRBV5-6	TRBJ2-1	-	-	CASSLNYNEQFF	TGTGCCAGCAGCTTGAACTACAATGAGCAGTTCTTC
TRBV4-3	TRBJ1-6	-	-	CASSQVNQGERSPLHF	TGCGCCAGCAGCCAAGTTAATCAAGGGGAGCGTTCACCCCTCCACTTT
TRBV7-9	TRBJ2-7	-	TRBD1	CASSARDRVGNEQYF	TGTGCCAGCAGCGCCAGGGACAGGGTAGGAAACGAGCAGTACTTC